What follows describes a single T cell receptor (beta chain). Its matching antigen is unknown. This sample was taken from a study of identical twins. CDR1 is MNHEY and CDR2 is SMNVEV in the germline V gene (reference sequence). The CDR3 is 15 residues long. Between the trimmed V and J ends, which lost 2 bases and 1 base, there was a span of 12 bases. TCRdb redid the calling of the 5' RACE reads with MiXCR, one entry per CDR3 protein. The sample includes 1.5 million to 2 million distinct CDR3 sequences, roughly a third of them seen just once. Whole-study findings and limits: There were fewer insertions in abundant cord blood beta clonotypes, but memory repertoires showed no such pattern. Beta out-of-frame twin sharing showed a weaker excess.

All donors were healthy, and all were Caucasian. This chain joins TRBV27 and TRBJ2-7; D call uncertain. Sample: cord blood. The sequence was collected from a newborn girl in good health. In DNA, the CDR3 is TGTGCCAGCAGTTTAGAAGGGAAGGGTTCCTACGAGCAGTACTTC. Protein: CASSLEGKGSYEQYF.